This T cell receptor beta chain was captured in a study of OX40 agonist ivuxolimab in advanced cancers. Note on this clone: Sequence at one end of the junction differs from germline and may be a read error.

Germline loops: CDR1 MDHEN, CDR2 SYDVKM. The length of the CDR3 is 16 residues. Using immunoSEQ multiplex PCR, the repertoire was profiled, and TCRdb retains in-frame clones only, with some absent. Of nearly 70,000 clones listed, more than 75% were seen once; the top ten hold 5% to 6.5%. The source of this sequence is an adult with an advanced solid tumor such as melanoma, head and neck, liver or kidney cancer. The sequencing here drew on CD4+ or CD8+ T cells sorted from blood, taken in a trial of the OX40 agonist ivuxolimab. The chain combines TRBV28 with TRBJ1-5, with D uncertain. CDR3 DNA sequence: TGTGCCAGCAGTTCTATACGCCCAGACGGGTATCAACCCCAGCATTTT. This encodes CASSSIRPDGYQPQHF.